This entry is about one T cell receptor beta chain. Antigen: not known. Profiling relied on immunoSEQ multiplex PCR, and the TCRdb table lists in-frame clones only, not all of them. The sample consists of roughly 93,000 clones, around 83% of them appearing once. This entry belongs to a study of radiotherapy plus CTLA-4 blockade in lung cancer. The overall study: Objective response was observed in about 19% of patients, and disease control in roughly 30%.

V lost 2 bases and J lost 8, with 6 bases in between. This CDR3 region has 11 residues. Germline CDR1 is SGHTA and CDR2 is FQGNSA. Study-level results: After treatment with radiotherapy plus ipilimumab, TCR clones that came from the tumor expanded in blood.

The sample was peripheral blood, taken from a patient treated with radiotherapy plus ipilimumab. This chain links TRBV7-2 with TRBJ1-2; D gene ambiguous. The origin of this receptor is a human donor with non-small cell lung cancer who had a partial response to radiotherapy plus ipilimumab. For the CDR3, the DNA is TGTGCCAGCAGCTTAAATCCGGGCTACACCTTC. The encoded protein is CASSLNPGYTF.